One TCR beta chain is described in this entry. In its sample, this clone was seen once. Which antigen it targets is not known. No qualities accompany the bases; no much larger clone lies one base away. The data originate from a study of T cell responses to AZD1222 COVID-19 vaccine (dated by TCRdb to the early 2020s). The study in broad terms: TCR sequencing covered roughly 230 trial participants: 200 to 220 given two doses of AZD1222 and approximately 26 given two doses of MenACWY control vaccine. Trial participants were enrolled by age into subgroups of 18-55, 56-69 and 70-plus years, and approximately 150, 30 and 60 TCR-sequenced participants, respectively, were included in these subgroups. What the work shows at the level of the full study, not this receptor alone: A significant rise in spike-specific TCR breadth and depth was observed after two AZD1222 doses relative to day 0 and relative to MenACWY recipients. Participants were mostly white British, with more females than males. The authors suggested clonal diversity may have been underestimated. Only a handful of AZD1222 recipients were SARS-CoV-2 seropositive at baseline, limiting conclusions about previously exposed vaccinees. Reportedly, close to half of the unique spike-specific TCRs recognized epitopes lying outside the regions that are mutated in the B.1.351 and B.1.1.7 variants. In the small 56-69-year group, the increase in depth fell short of significance, most likely because of low power. Because no day 14 peak-response samples were available, repertoires were characterized only after the peak T cell response. CD4 TCRs associated with the vaccine covered the entire spike protein, and the dominant responses were in regions 160-218 and 743-854.

The time point tag for this specimen amounts to: about 28 days (+/-7) after the second vaccine dose. AZD1222 recipients with second doses at about 4 weeks or about 12 weeks were pooled, because spike-specific TCR depth and breadth did not differ between schedules. Vaccinee samples came from UK trials COV001 and COV002, including a single-blind randomized controlled phase 2/3 trial of AZD1222 (ChAdOx1 nCoV-19) in healthy adults. For TCRbeta chain sequencing, PBMC samples were collected from trial participants at day 0 and at day 28 after the second dose. The CDR3 regions of human TCRbeta chains were subjected to immunosequencing. The original methods were these. Repertoire TCRs were matched against a reference library of SARS-CoV-2-specific TCRs generated with the MIRA antigen-specificity platform. Breadth was defined as the fraction of unique TCRs that were SARS-CoV-2-associated. Depth was defined as the fraction of total T cells that were SARS-CoV-2-associated. Using the MIRA data, each spike-specific TCR was assigned both to the spike region to which the TCR was reactive and to a CD4 or CD8 class. Log10-transformed breadth and depth values were compared by one-way ANOVA with Sidak's multiple comparisons tests. Held by TCRdb, this immuneACCESS table contains in-frame sequences only and omits some clones. Under half of the omission traces to an unresolved V gene where checked; the cause of the rest is unknown. V and J calls and clone size are as listed in that table; D and trimming were resolved from the DNA. The sample data list 150,000 to 200,000 clones, and 85% to 95% of these were observed just once. Together, the top ten hold roughly 1.9% of the sample.

The CDR3 has 17 amino acids, counting the end cysteine and phenylalanine. Only the CDR3 DNA stays, 51 bases, in frame from base 1. From a lookup of the germline V gene (reference sequence), CDR1 and CDR2 are MNHEY and SMNVEV. V was cut back by 5 bases and J by 6 bases, leaving a gap of 26 bases between them. The chain is encoded by TRBV27 joined to TRBJ2-7; the D gene assignment is perhaps TRBD1 or TRBD2, with each matching 5 bases. Sample: peripheral blood, taken 28 days after the second AZD1222 dose. The sequence was collected from an adult who received the AZD1222 COVID-19 vaccine. This receptor has the CDR3 CASSTVDPGTMDSEQYF. The nucleotide sequence reads TGTGCCAGCAGTACAGTCGACCCCGGGACGATGGATAGCGAGCAGTACTTC.